What follows are 4 T cell receptor beta chains derived from one specimen sequenced in a study of patients and donors after allogeneic stem cell transplantation. TCRdb recomputed calls from the RT-PCR reads with MiXCR, one row per CDR3 protein. The table records about 960,000 distinct CDR3 sequences, under 20% of them present only once. The sample was blood, either unsorted or a sorted T cell fraction (not recorded which). The source is a human donor who was either an allogeneic HSCT recipient or a stem cell or donor lymphocyte infusion donor (not recorded which). It is not recorded whose cells these are; they may come from a transplant donor.

This clonotype was observed a handful of times. This rearrangement joins TRBV6-5 to TRBJ1-1; tentatively, D is TRBD1 (6 bases). This CDR3 is 17 amino acids long. Germline CDR1 MNHEY, CDR2 SVGAGI. Trimming stripped 2 bases from V and 2 bases from J, with 18 bases between. The CDR3 protein is CASSYTSEGGSNTEAFF. Written as DNA, the CDR3 is TGTGCCAGCAGTTACACTTCAGAGGGGGGCAGTAACACTGAAGCTTTCTTT.

This clonotype came up a few times. The chain is built from TRBV20-1 and TRBJ2-1; 8 bases match TRBD2. CDR1 DFQATT and CDR2 SNEGSKA come from the germline V gene (reference sequence). With V trimmed by 6 bases and J by 8 bases, 15 bases remained unmatched. The length of the CDR3 is 15 residues. CDR3 in DNA: TGCAGTGCCTTGAACCGGCGGGGGGTGCTGGATGAGCAGTTCTTC. The encoded protein is CSALNRRGVLDEQFF.

This clonotype showed up just a few times. The chain links TRBV6-5 to TRBJ2-1; maybe TRBD2 (6 bases). The germline V gene has CDR1 MNHEY and CDR2 SVGAGI. The CDR3 has 14 residues. Trimming cost V 2 bases and J 3 bases, with 8 bases left between them. The CDR3 region is CASSYTGVYNEQFF. The CDR3, as DNA: TGTGCCAGCAGTTACACGGGGGTCTACAATGAGCAGTTCTTC.

V is TRBV20-1 and J is TRBJ1-2; D remains ambiguous. Germline CDR1 is DFQATT and CDR2 is SNEGSKA (reference sequence). The CDR3 covers 13 residues. Trimming left V 3 bases short and J 1 base short, with 9 bases between. As DNA, the CDR3 is TGCAGTGCTAGGGTTACAGTTAACTATGGCTACACCTTC. This translates into CSARVTVNYGYTF.